This record concerns one T cell receptor beta chain sequence. This record belongs to a study of technical replicates of blood from a handful of donors. Assay used: immunoSEQ multiplex PCR; TCRdb lists only in-frame clones, some missing. Of approximately 53,000 clones in the sample, about 96% are singletons; the top ten hold about 0.39%. Source material: T cells isolated from PBMCs. This TCR derives from a human donor in good health.

CDR3 nucleotide sequence: TGTGCCAGTAGTTCCCGCAAGGACAGTCGGAGAAACGAGCAGTACTTC. Encoded protein: CASSSRKDSRRNEQYF. This chain joins TRBV19 and TRBJ2-7; possibly TRBD1 for D (6 bases). This CDR3 region has 16 residues. Per the germline V gene, CDR1 is LNHDA and CDR2 is SQIVND (reference sequence). V lost 5 bases to trimming and J lost 5 bases, with 22 bases between them. Full variable domain (remainder filled in from reference TRBV19 and TRBJ2-7): DGGITQSPKYLFRKEGQNVTLSCEQNLNHDAMYWYRQDPGQGLRLIYYSQIVNDFQKGDIAEGYSVSREKKESFPLTVTSAQKNPTAFYLCASSSRKDSRRNEQYFGPGTRLTVT.